The sequence of this T cell receptor (beta chain) was determined in a study of CD8+ T cells in alopecia areata. Overall study results and limits: In scalp and blood during tofacitinib, many expanded lesional clones persisted. Higher clonality was seen in lesional scalp than in normal scalp, especially in alopecia totalis/universalis.

TCR sequencing used cDNA made by reverse transcription of extracted RNA. The data were produced by immunoSEQ multiplex PCR, yet TCRdb's version contains in-frame clones alone and is incomplete. The table records around 160,000 clones, less than 70% of them present only once. Indicated treatment: oral pan-JAK inhibitor, 5-10 mg twice daily. Lesional scalp punch biopsies and peripheral blood were collected from alopecia areata patients. As regards this clone: Its specificity is unknown.

V lost 0 bases, J lost 2 bases, and 2 bases stayed unmatched. This CDR3 has 15 residues. Germline V gene lookup returns CDR1 LNHNV and CDR2 YYDKDF (reference sequence). The source of this sequence is a human donor with alopecia areata. V usage is TRBV15 and J usage is TRBJ2-3, with 7 bases lining up with TRBD1. The specimen comprised CD4+ T cells sorted from blood, sampled at week 24, from a patient treated with tofacitinib. CDR3 DNA sequence: TGTGCCACCAGCAGAGATCAGGGGGACACAGATACGCAGTATTTT. Encoded protein: CATSRDQGDTDTQYF.